Listed here is a single T cell receptor beta chain. Germline V CDR1 and CDR2: DFQATT, SNEGSKA (reference sequence). The CDR3 loop spans 17 amino acids. Deletions cut 3 bases from V and 2 bases from J, with 20 bases between. Measured with immunoSEQ multiplex PCR; TCRdb has only the in-frame clones, and not every one. Among under 300,000 clones listed, 75% to 90% were seen once. These data are taken from a study of blood T cell repertoires in COVID-19. The chain has TRBV20-1 and TRBJ1-3; possible D gene TRBD1, 6 bases. The clonotype originates from a woman in her forties with acute COVID-19. Sequencing input: PBMCs or T cells enriched from blood (not recorded which). In DNA form, the CDR3 reads TGCAGTGCTAGTGTCCCAAGATATGGGGACACTGGAAACACCATATATTTT. It specifies CSASVPRYGDTGNTIYF.